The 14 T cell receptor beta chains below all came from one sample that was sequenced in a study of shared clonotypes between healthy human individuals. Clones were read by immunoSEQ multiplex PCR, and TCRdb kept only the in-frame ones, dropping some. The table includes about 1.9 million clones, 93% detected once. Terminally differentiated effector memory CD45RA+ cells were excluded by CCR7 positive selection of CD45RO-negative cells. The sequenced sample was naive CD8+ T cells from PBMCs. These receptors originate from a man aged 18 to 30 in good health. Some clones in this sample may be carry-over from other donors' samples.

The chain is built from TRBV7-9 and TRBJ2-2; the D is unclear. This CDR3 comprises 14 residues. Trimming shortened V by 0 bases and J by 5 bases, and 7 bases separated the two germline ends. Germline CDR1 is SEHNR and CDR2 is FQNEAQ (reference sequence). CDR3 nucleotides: TGTGCCAGCAGCTTAGCGGGTCTTACCGGGGAGCTGTTTTTT. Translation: CASSLAGLTGELFF.

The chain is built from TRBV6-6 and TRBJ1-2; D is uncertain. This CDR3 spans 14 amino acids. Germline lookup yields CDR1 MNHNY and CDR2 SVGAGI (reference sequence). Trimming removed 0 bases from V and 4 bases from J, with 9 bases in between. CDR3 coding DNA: TGTGCCAGCAGTTACTCGAGTCCGCGCTATGGCTACACCTTC. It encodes CASSYSSPRYGYTF.

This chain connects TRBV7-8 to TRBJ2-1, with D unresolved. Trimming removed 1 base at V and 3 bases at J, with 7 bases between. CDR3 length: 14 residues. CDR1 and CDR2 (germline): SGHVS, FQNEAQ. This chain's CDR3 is CASSLGSYYNEQFF. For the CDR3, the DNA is TGTGCCAGCAGCTTAGGCTCATACTACAATGAGCAGTTCTTC.

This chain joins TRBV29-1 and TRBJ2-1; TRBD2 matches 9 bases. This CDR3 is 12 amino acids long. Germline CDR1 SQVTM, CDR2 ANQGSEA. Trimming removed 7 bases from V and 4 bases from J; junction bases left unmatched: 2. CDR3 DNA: TGCAGCGGACTAGCGGAATACAATGAGCAGTTCTTC. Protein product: CSGLAEYNEQFF.

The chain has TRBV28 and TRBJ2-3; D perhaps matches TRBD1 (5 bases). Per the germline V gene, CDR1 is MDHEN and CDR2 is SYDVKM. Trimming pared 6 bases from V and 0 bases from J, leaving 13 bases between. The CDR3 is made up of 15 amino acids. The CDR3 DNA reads TGTGCCAGCAGCCCCAGGGCTCTTAGCACAGATACGCAGTATTTT. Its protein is CASSPRALSTDTQYF.

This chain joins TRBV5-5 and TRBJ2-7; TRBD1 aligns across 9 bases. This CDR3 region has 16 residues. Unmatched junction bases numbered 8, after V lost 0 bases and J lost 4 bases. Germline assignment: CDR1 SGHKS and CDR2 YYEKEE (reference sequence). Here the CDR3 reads CASSLGPGTGMYEQYF. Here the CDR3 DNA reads TGTGCCAGCAGCTTGGGGCCGGGGACAGGGATGTACGAGCAGTACTTC.

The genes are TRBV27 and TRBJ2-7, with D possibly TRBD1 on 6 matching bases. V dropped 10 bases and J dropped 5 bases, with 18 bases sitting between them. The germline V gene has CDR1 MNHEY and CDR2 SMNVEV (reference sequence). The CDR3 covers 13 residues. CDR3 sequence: CATRDGTSDEQYF. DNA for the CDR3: TGTGCCACCAGGGACGGGACATCAGACGAGCAGTACTTC.

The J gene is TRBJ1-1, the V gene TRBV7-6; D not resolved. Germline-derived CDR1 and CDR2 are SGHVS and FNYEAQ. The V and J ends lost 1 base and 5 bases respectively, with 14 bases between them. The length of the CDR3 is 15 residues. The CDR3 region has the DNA TGTGCCAGCAGCTTAGAACCGATAATGGGAACTGAAGCTTTCTTT. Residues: CASSLEPIMGTEAFF.

CDR3 sequence: CASSLARLLMNTEAFF. As DNA, the CDR3 is TGTGCCAGCAGTTTGGCCCGCCTGTTAATGAACACTGAAGCTTTCTTT. The rearrangement uses TRBV28 and TRBJ1-1, with no clear D. The CDR3 extends over 16 amino acids. Germline V gene sequence: CDR1 MDHEN, CDR2 SYDVKM. With 3 bases removed from V and 0 bases from J, the gap between germline ends came to 14 bases.

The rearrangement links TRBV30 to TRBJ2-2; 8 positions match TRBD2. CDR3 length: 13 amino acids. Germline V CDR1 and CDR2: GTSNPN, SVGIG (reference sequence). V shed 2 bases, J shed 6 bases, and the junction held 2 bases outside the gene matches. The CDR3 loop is CAWSHGGAGELFF. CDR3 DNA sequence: TGTGCCTGGAGTCACGGGGGGGCCGGGGAGCTGTTTTTT.

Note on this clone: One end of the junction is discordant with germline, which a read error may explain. CDR3 region: CSARDWEGSTF. CDR3 sequence (DNA): TGCAGTGCTAGAGATTGGGAGGGCTCCACCTTC. The rearrangement links TRBV20-1 to TRBJ1-2; no definite D call. The length of the CDR3 is 11 residues. Looked up from germline, CDR1 is DFQATT and CDR2 is SNEGSKA (reference sequence).

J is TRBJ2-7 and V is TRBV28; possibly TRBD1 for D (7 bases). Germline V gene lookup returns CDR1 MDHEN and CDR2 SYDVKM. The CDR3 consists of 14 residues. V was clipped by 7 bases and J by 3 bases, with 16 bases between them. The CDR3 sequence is CASTAGQTIYEQYF. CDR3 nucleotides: TGTGCCAGCACCGCGGGACAGACAATCTACGAGCAGTACTTC.

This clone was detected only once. In nucleotides, the CDR3 is TGTGCCAGCAGGTCGAGGGAGGGGCCCTACACAGATACGCAGTATTTT. As protein: CASRSREGPYTDTQYF. The rearrangement uses TRBV7-3 and TRBJ2-3, with 7 nucleotides matching TRBD2. The CDR3 sequence is 16 residues long. Germline CDR1 reads SGHTA; CDR2 reads FQGTGA. V lost 6 bases, J lost 2 bases, and 11 bases stayed unmatched.

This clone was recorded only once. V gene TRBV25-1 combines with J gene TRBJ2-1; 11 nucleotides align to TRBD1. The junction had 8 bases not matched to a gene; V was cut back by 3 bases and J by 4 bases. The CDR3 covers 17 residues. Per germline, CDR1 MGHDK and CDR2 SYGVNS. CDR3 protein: CASSDRRTGGPYNEQFF. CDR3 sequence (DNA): TGTGCCAGCAGTGATCGCCGGACAGGGGGCCCGTACAATGAGCAGTTCTTC.